This TCR beta chain was profiled in a study of cytomegalovirus exposure and HLA in healthy donors. The study's findings and limits: In a later analysis, productive TCRs from donors in an Asian-associated ancestry cluster reportedly carried fewer N-insertions than the cohort mean.

There are 14 residues in the CDR3. The V and J ends lost 4 bases and 2 bases respectively, with 13 bases between them. From germline, CDR1 is GTSNPN and CDR2 SVGIG (reference sequence). The PCR had 60 Vbeta and 13 Jbeta primers. Sequenced by immunoSEQ multiplex PCR; TCRdb stores in-frame clones only, minus some. The sample lists tens of thousands of clones; around 73% were seen once. In the case of this clone: No antigen is known for it.

Specimen: PBMCs. The TCR was taken from a woman aged 25-40 years in good health and CMV-seronegative. This rearrangement joins TRBV30 to TRBJ2-3; perhaps TRBD2 as D (5 bases). The DNA of the CDR3 is TGTGCCTGGATTAGCGTCGGACTCACAGATACGCAGTATTTT. The encoded protein is CAWISVGLTDTQYF. The full variable domain, with the rest looked up from reference TRBV30 and TRBJ2-3, is SQTIHQWPATLVQPVGSPLSLECTVEGTSNPNLYWYRQAAGRGLQLLFYSVGIGQISSEVPQNLSASRPQDRQFILSSKKLLLSDSGFYLCAWISVGLTDTQYFGPGTRLTVL.